The rows below give T cell receptor beta chains drawn from one sample of a study of blood T cell repertoires in COVID-19. The data were produced by immunoSEQ multiplex PCR, yet TCRdb's version contains in-frame clones alone and is incomplete. Among some 20,000 clones listed, roughly 87% were seen once. Sequenced input: peripheral blood. The receptors come from a human donor in a cohort sampled during active COVID-19. The donor label of this sample is uncertain. Both conserved end residues are part of each CDR3. The D gene is left open where the match is weak. The listing skips clone size in some rows; elsewhere it reads once, few, many or a size class.

V	size	J	D	CDR3	DNA
TRBV5-1	-	TRBJ2-1	TRBD2	CASSMVSGVYYEQFF	TGCGCCAGCAGCATGGTTAGCGGGGTGTATTATGAGCAGTTCTTC
TRBV2	-	TRBJ1-6	TRBD1	CASLDRTGNRKNSPLHF	TGTGCCAGCTTGGACAGGACTGGGAACAGGAAAAATTCACCCCTCCACTTT
TRBV18	-	TRBJ2-5	-	CASSRVGGAQETQYF	TGTGCCAGCTCACGAGTTGGAGGAGCCCAAGAGACCCAGTACTTC
TRBV19	once	TRBJ2-3	-	CASSMSTSTDTQYF	TGTGCCAGTAGCATGTCAACTAGCACAGATACGCAGTATTTT
TRBV7-9	few	TRBJ2-1	TRBD2	CASSPGLAGAWGSYNEQFF	TGTGCCAGCAGCCCCGGACTAGCCGGCGCATGGGGCTCCTACAATGAGCAGTTCTTC
TRBV19	-	TRBJ1-2	TRBD1	CASRQGSVYGYTF	TGTGCCAGCAGACAGGGGAGTGTATATGGCTACACCTTC
TRBV27	-	TRBJ1-5	-	CASSVGVNQPQHF	TGTGCCAGCAGTGTAGGGGTGAATCAGCCCCAGCATTTT
TRBV3-1/TRBV3-2	few	TRBJ2-2	TRBD2	CASSPGLGAAGGPITGELFF	TGTGCCAGCAGCCCGGGCCTGGGGGCTGCGGGAGGGCCCATCACCGGGGAGCTGTTTTTT
TRBV29-1	-	TRBJ2-7	-	CSVSHGGYEQYF	TGCAGCGTGTCCCACGGAGGCTACGAGCAGTACTTC
TRBV10-3	-	TRBJ1-1	-	CAISVQGNTEAFF	TGTGCCATCAGTGTTCAGGGGAACACTGAAGCTTTCTTT
TRBV19	-	TRBJ2-2	TRBD2	CASSGTSGRTTGELFF	TGTGCCAGTAGTGGGACTAGCGGGAGGACGACCGGGGAGCTGTTTTTT
TRBV10-3	-	TRBJ1-2	TRBD1	CAIAPGGQSSYGYTF	TGTGCCATCGCCCCCGGGGGACAGTCCTCCTATGGCTACACCTTC
TRBV6-1	-	TRBJ2-2	-	CASSDGTFPPGELFF	TGTGCCAGCAGTGACGGGACTTTTCCTCCGGGGGAGCTGTTTTTT
TRBV2	-	TRBJ2-1	TRBD1	CASTTMGGQGSAEQFF	TGTGCCAGCACCACCATGGGGGGACAGGGGTCCGCTGAGCAGTTCTTC
TRBV7-8	-	TRBJ2-3	TRBD1	CASSVQGASDTQYF	TGTGCCAGCAGCGTACAGGGGGCTTCTGATACGCAGTATTTT
TRBV5-1	-	TRBJ1-6	TRBD1	CASSSPEQGAYSPLHF	TGCGCCAGCAGCTCCCCCGAGCAGGGGGCGTATTCACCCCTCCACTTT
TRBV2	-	TRBJ1-2	TRBD1	CASSRTGTSGYTF	TGTGCCAGCTCCCGGACAGGGACGAGTGGCTACACCTTC
TRBV6-5	-	TRBJ2-1	-	CASSYERAYEQFF	TGTGCCAGCAGTTACGAGAGGGCCTACGAGCAGTTCTTC
TRBV9	-	TRBJ1-6	-	CASSALGVVSPLHF	TGTGCCAGCAGCGCGTTAGGGGTAGTTTCACCCCTCCACTTT
TRBV4-2	-	TRBJ1-3	-	CASSQEWRAARGNTIYF	TGTGCCAGCAGCCAGGAATGGCGGGCAGCGAGGGGAAACACCATATATTTT
TRBV18	-	TRBJ2-3	TRBD2	CASSHGTSGRTDTQYF	TGTGCCAGCTCACACGGGACTAGCGGGAGAACAGATACGCAGTATTTT
TRBV7-9	-	TRBJ2-3	-	CASSRSLGTDTQYF	TGTGCCAGCAGCCGGTCCCTGGGCACAGATACGCAGTATTTT
TRBV18	-	TRBJ1-5	-	CASSPPSRQPQHF	TGTGCCAGCTCACCACCGTCTCGTCAGCCCCAGCATTTT
TRBV27	-	TRBJ2-1	TRBD2	CASSLGFVAGAHNEQFF	TGTGCCAGCAGTTTAGGCTTCGTAGCGGGAGCCCACAATGAGCAGTTCTTC
TRBV7-9	-	TRBJ2-1	TRBD2	CASSPRTSGRNEQFF	TGTGCCAGCAGCCCACGGACTAGCGGGAGGAATGAGCAGTTCTTC
TRBV30	-	TRBJ2-3	TRBD1	CAWSYRGPDTQYF	TGTGCCTGGAGCTACAGGGGACCAGATACGCAGTATTTT
TRBV5-1	-	TRBJ2-7	-	CASSLEGAYEQYF	TGCGCCAGCAGCTTGGAAGGAGCCTACGAGCAGTACTTC
TRBV2	-	TRBJ2-7	-	CASSSRTATYEQYF	TGTGCCAGCAGTTCCCGGACTGCAACCTACGAGCAGTACTTC
TRBV2	-	TRBJ2-2	TRBD2	CASSRILAGVTGELFF	TGTGCCAGCAGCCGCATACTAGCGGGAGTAACCGGGGAGCTGTTTTTT
TRBV5-1	-	TRBJ1-1	TRBD1	CASSPGQARTEAFF	TGCGCCAGCAGCCCGGGACAGGCGAGGACTGAAGCTTTCTTT
TRBV7-9	-	TRBJ2-2	-	CASSFILGELFF	TGTGCCAGCAGCTTTATCTTAGGGGAGCTGTTTTTT
TRBV7-8	-	TRBJ2-2	TRBD1	CASSLEGRGPANTGELFF	TGTGCCAGCAGCTTAGAGGGCAGGGGGCCGGCGAACACCGGGGAGCTGTTTTTT
TRBV10-3	-	TRBJ2-7	-	CAIRERGTSYEQYF	TGTGCCATCAGGGAAAGAGGAACCTCCTACGAGCAGTACTTC
TRBV5-8	-	TRBJ2-2	-	CASSFDTLNTGELFF	TGTGCCAGCAGCTTCGACACCCTAAACACCGGGGAGCTGTTTTTT
TRBV6-5	-	TRBJ2-7	-	CASSYSGGGSYEQYF	TGTGCCAGCAGTTACTCTGGCGGAGGCTCCTACGAGCAGTACTTC
TRBV28	-	TRBJ2-7	TRBD2	CASSLGLAGNRAYEQYF	TGTGCCAGCAGTTTGGGTCTAGCGGGCAACCGGGCCTACGAGCAGTACTTC
TRBV4-2	-	TRBJ1-5	TRBD1	CASSQGQGAYSNQPQHF	TGTGCCAGCAGCCAAGGACAGGGGGCCTATAGCAATCAGCCCCAGCATTTT
TRBV27	-	TRBJ1-1	-	CASSSKTPGTPHADTEAFF	TGTGCCAGCAGTTCCAAAACCCCCGGGACACCTCATGCGGACACTGAAGCTTTCTTT